This TCR beta chain comes out of a study of blood T cells in healthy people across ages. Germline assignment: CDR1 LGHNA and CDR2 YNFKEQ. Unmatched junction bases numbered 5, after V lost 0 bases and J lost 3 bases. The CDR3 has 16 residues. A second PCR, run for roughly 7 to 11 cycles, used a sample-barcoded 5' primer plus a J-beta primer mix. TCRdb reanalysed the 5' RACE reads using MiXCR and keeps one entry per CDR3 protein. The sample yields about 2 million distinct CDR3 sequences, around 50% seen once. This receptor was obtained from a woman aged 40 to 50 in good health. V is TRBV4-2 and J is TRBJ2-3; 8 positions agree with TRBD2. The sample consisted of blood. CDR3: CASSQEAGAWTDTQYF. The DNA of the CDR3 is TGTGCCAGCAGCCAAGAAGCGGGGGCATGGACAGATACGCAGTATTTT.